The 18 T cell receptor beta chains below come from one sample, sequenced in a study of EBV T-cell therapy then PD-1 blockade in nasopharyngeal carcinoma. Treatment of the sample: AdE1-LMPpoly-expanded autologous EBV-specific T-cell therapy followed by anti-PD-1 nivolumab. These TCRs are of unknown antigen specificity. Sequencing used immunoSEQ multiplex PCR; TCRdb keeps in-frame clones, though not all of them. The sample includes 17,000 or so clones, 80% to 85% of them seen just once. This sample comprised CD8+ T cells from blood, obtained at day 0 from a patient whose treatment included autologous EBV-specific T cells and nivolumab. Receptor source: a middle-aged man with nasopharyngeal carcinoma.

The rearrangement uses TRBV7-8 and TRBJ1-5; D ambiguous. The V end was cut by 1 base, the J end by 6 bases, with 4 bases between. The germline CDR1 and CDR2 sequences are SGHVS and FQNEAQ. This CDR3 is 12 amino acids long. CDR3 in DNA: TGTGCCAGCAGCTTAGGTGCTCAGCCCCAGCATTTT. Its protein product is CASSLGAQPQHF.

This chain joins TRBV4-1 and TRBJ2-7; no clear D. The germline V and J ends were trimmed by 5 bases and 5 bases, with 16 bases remaining between them. CDR3 length: 14 residues. Per the germline V gene, CDR1 is MGHRA and CDR2 is YSYEKL. CDR3 nucleotides: TGCGCCAGCAGCAGGCTAGGGTTCGAAAACGAGCAGTACTTC. This codes for CASSRLGFENEQYF.

This chain connects TRBV4-2 to TRBJ1-2; tentatively, D is TRBD1 (5 bases). Germline V gene data show CDR1 as LGHNA and CDR2 as YNFKEQ. The CDR3 has 16 residues. V was shortened by 1 base and J by 0 bases, with 12 bases between the two germline ends. The CDR3 nucleotides read TGTGCCAGCAGCCAAGCGGGGACGGAAGCTAACTATGGCTACACCTTC. It specifies CASSQAGTEANYGYTF.

This clone appeared once. The CDR3 loop reads CASSDSTGGSPLHF. The CDR3 DNA reads as TGTGCCAGCAGTGACTCGACAGGGGGTTCACCCCTCCACTTT. The chain has TRBV6-4 and TRBJ1-6; 9 nucleotides match TRBD1. Trimming took 0 bases from V and 9 from J; bases not matched to a gene: 0. The CDR3 is 14 amino acids. Germline values: CDR1 MRHNA, CDR2 SNTAGT.

V usage is TRBV9 and J usage is TRBJ2-2; 9 nucleotides line up with TRBD1. CDR3 length: 15 amino acids. Germline V lookup: CDR1 SGDLS, CDR2 YYNGEE. The ends lost 1 base at V and 6 bases at J; junction bases unmatched: 4. CDR3 loop: CASSVTTGGAGELFF. The DNA of the CDR3 is TGTGCCAGCAGCGTAACGACAGGGGGAGCCGGGGAGCTGTTTTTT.

V and J are TRBV7-9 and TRBJ2-2, with 7 bases that match TRBD2. Trimming removed 11 bases from V and 0 bases from J; junction bases left unmatched: 6. The CDR3 contains 14 residues. Germline-derived CDR1 and CDR2 are SEHNR and FQNEAQ (reference sequence). The CDR3 here is CAGAAGANTGELFF. Written as DNA, the CDR3 is TGTGCCGGAGCCGCGGGGGCGAACACCGGGGAGCTGTTTTTT.

This chain joins TRBV5-1 and TRBJ2-3; D is ambiguous. The CDR3 covers 15 residues. The germline V gene has CDR1 SGHRS and CDR2 YFSETQ. V was cut by 2 bases and J by 0 bases, with 10 bases left in between. CDR3 sequence: CASSLISTSTDTQYF. DNA of the CDR3: TGCGCCAGCAGCTTAATCTCAACTAGCACAGATACGCAGTATTTT. The complete variable domain, with remaining parts taken from reference TRBV5-1 and TRBJ2-3, reads KAGVTQTPRYLIKTRGQQVTLSCSPISGHRSVSWYQQTPGQGLQFLFEYFSETQRNKGNFPGRFSGRQFSNSRSEMNVSTLELGDSALYLCASSLISTSTDTQYFGPGTRLTVL.

This clone appeared a few times. The chain employs TRBV28 and TRBJ2-7, with 8 bases that match TRBD1. This CDR3 has 15 residues. Per germline, CDR1 MDHEN and CDR2 SYDVKM. Unmatched junction bases numbered 8, after V lost 4 bases and J lost 3 bases. For the CDR3, the DNA is TGTGCCAGCAGTTATATTGGACAGGGAGACTACGAGCAGTACTTC. Translation: CASSYIGQGDYEQYF.

The gene calls are TRBV3-1 (or the pseudogene TRBV3-2) and TRBJ2-4; D not resolved. The CDR3 loop spans 16 amino acids. V was pared by 1 base and J by 2 bases, with 12 bases between. Germline loops: CDR1 LGHDT, CDR2 YNNKEL (reference sequence). CDR3 bases: TGTGCCAGCAGCCAAGGGGCAGACTCAACCAAAAACATTCAGTACTTC. It yields the protein CASSQGADSTKNIQYF.

This clone is termed medium-sized. V gene TRBV7-9 combines with J gene TRBJ1-1, with D maybe TRBD1 (6 bases). Germline V CDR1 and CDR2: SEHNR, FQNEAQ (reference sequence). The CDR3 runs 15 residues. Trimming took off 5 bases at V and 5 bases at J, with 18 bases between the two ends. The CDR3 here is CASSPTRAGDTEAFF. The CDR3 region has the DNA TGTGCCAGCAGCCCGACCAGGGCAGGGGATACTGAAGCTTTCTTT.

The chain carries TRBV7-4 and TRBJ2-5, with 9 bases fitting TRBD2. V dropped 2 bases and J dropped 4; count of bases not matched to a gene: 5. CDR1 and CDR2 from the germline V gene are SGHVT and SQSDAQ. The CDR3 covers 15 residues. The CDR3 here is CASSLRRGGRETQYF. The CDR3 DNA reads as TGTGCCAGCAGCTTAAGGCGGGGGGGCCGAGAGACCCAGTACTTC.

V and J are TRBV3-1 (or the pseudogene TRBV3-2) and TRBJ1-6; D perhaps matches TRBD1 (5 bases). Trimming took 6 bases from V and 7 from J, leaving 13 bases between them. CDR1 LGHDT and CDR2 YNNKEL come from the germline V gene (reference sequence). The length of the CDR3 is 14 residues. DNA for the CDR3: TGTGCCAGCAGGGAGCGGAGACAGAATTCACCCCTCCACTTT. Its protein product is CASRERRQNSPLHF.

This clone was detected once. The chain couples TRBV6-4 to TRBJ2-1; D unclear. CDR1 is MRHNA and CDR2 is SNTAGT in the germline V gene. The CDR3 sequence is 15 residues long. The V end lost 7 bases, the J end lost 1 base, and 14 bases lay between the germline ends. The CDR3 sequence is CASTDTGASYNEQFF. CDR3 nucleotide sequence: TGTGCCAGCACCGACACTGGCGCTTCCTACAATGAGCAGTTCTTC.

The V gene is TRBV5-6, the J gene TRBJ2-2; a weak D match, TRBD1 (6 bases). Germline V gene data show CDR1 as SGHDT and CDR2 as YYEEEE. V was cut by 4 bases and J by 4 bases, with 14 bases left in between. The CDR3 covers 15 residues. The CDR3 bases are TGTGCCAGCAGCCCTACAGGGCCCAGCACCGGGGAGCTGTTTTTT. Residues: CASSPTGPSTGELFF.

This clone was observed a few times. CDR3 bases: TGTGCCAGACTTTTACCGGGTGGGCGAGGCTACACCTTC. It codes for CARLLPGGRGYTF. V is TRBV6-5 and J is TRBJ1-2; D uncertain. Trimming left V 9 bases short and J 8 bases short, with 19 bases between. The length of the CDR3 is 13 residues. The germline gives CDR1 MNHEY, CDR2 SVGAGI.

This clone appeared a few times. The chain carries TRBV5-8 and TRBJ1-5; 7 nucleotides agree with TRBD1. The CDR3 is 15 residues long. Germline CDR1 and CDR2: SGHTS and YDEGEE. Trimming took 5 bases from V and 0 from J; bases not matched to a gene: 5. The CDR3 region is CASSFTGASNQPQHF. CDR3 sequence (DNA): TGTGCCAGCAGTTTCACAGGGGCTAGCAATCAGCCCCAGCATTTT.

V usage is TRBV15 and J usage is TRBJ2-6; a weak D match, TRBD1 (6 bases). V was trimmed by 0 bases and J by 1 base, leaving 10 bases between them. CDR3 length equals 17 residues. Germline assignment: CDR1 LNHNV and CDR2 YYDKDF (reference sequence). The CDR3 coding sequence is TGTGCCACCAGCAGAGAGTGGACAGTTTCTGGGGCCAACGTCCTGACTTTC. It is translated as CATSREWTVSGANVLTF.

This clone was recorded once. The chain recombines TRBV9 with TRBJ2-7, with TRBD2 matching over 11 bases. Germline CDR1 and CDR2: SGDLS and YYNGEE. The V segment lost 4 bases and the J segment 4 bases; nucleotides outside the gene matches: 16. This CDR3 is built from 18 residues. CDR3 residues: CASSSGTSGNLYRYEQYF. CDR3 DNA sequence: TGTGCCAGCAGCTCTGGGACTAGCGGAAACCTTTATCGATACGAGCAGTACTTC.